This TCR beta chain is drawn from a study of T cells in pancreatic ductal adenocarcinoma. Study outcomes and limitations: This surgical cohort overrepresents the minority presenting with early-stage disease. Unique clonotypes were approximately 8-fold more numerous in blood than in tumor. Tumor and blood clonality did not differ significantly, about 0.11 versus 0.072.

Germline CDR1 and CDR2: SEHNR and FQNEAQ (reference sequence). V gave up 5 bases and J gave up 0 bases, with 14 bases separating them. CDR3 size: 16 residues. Comments on this clone: Its antigen is currently unknown.

Measured with immunoSEQ multiplex PCR; TCRdb has only the in-frame clones, and not every one. Of roughly 9,500 clones in the sample, around 92% were seen once. Selected pancreatic ductal adenocarcinoma patients had undergone surgery without neoadjuvant therapy. The chain carries TRBV7-9 and TRBJ1-3, with D tentatively TRBD1 (6 bases). The sample comprised PBMCs. The clonotype was recovered from a human donor with pancreatic ductal adenocarcinoma. Here the CDR3 DNA reads TGTGCCAGCAGCCCCCCGGGACAAAGCTCTGGAAACACCATATATTTT. It translates to CASSPPGQSSGNTIYF.